One sample yielded the 20 T cell receptor beta chains listed below, sequenced in a study of blood T cell repertoires in COVID-19. Generated by immunoSEQ multiplex PCR, the TCRdb table keeps only in-frame clones and is missing some. The data contain 200,000 to 300,000 clones, more than 75% of them singletons. Sequences were obtained from PBMCs or T cells enriched from blood (not recorded which). These receptors all stem from a man between 40 and 49 years old who had recovered from COVID-19.

The rearrangement links TRBV30 to TRBJ1-2, with D tentatively TRBD1 (5 bases). The germline V gene has CDR1 GTSNPN and CDR2 SVGIG (reference sequence). This CDR3 is built from 14 residues. Deletions cut 2 bases from V and 1 base from J, with 11 bases between. Written as DNA, the CDR3 is TGTGCCTGGAGTTACGGGGGAAATAACTATGGCTACACCTTC. This translates into CAWSYGGNNYGYTF. The entire variable domain, with the rest obtained from reference TRBV30 and TRBJ1-2, is as follows: SQTIHQWPATLVQPVGSPLSLECTVEGTSNPNLYWYRQAAGRGLQLLFYSVGIGQISSEVPQNLSASRPQDRQFILSSKKLLLSDSGFYLCAWSYGGNNYGYTFGSGTRLTVV.

This chain joins TRBV19 and TRBJ1-1; D is ambiguous. Trimming cost V 8 bases and J 1 base, with 11 bases left between them. This CDR3 spans 13 amino acids. Germline values: CDR1 LNHDA, CDR2 SQIVND (reference sequence). CDR3 sequence: CASSIEGNTEAFF. The CDR3 DNA reads as TGTGCCAGTTCTATCGAGGGGAACACTGAAGCTTTCTTT.

This chain uses TRBV5-6 with TRBJ2-5, with TRBD1 identical over 9 bases. Germline trimming cut 2 bases from V and 2 bases from J; bases unmatched to any gene: 1. The CDR3 has 14 residues. Per the germline V gene, CDR1 is SGHDT and CDR2 is YYEEEE. The CDR3 protein is CASSFGQGQETQYF. The CDR3 nucleotides are TGTGCCAGCAGCTTTGGACAGGGGCAAGAGACCCAGTACTTC.

J is TRBJ2-7 and V is TRBV7-2; the match to TRBD1 covers 10 bases. The CDR3 has 17 amino acids. Trimming took 3 bases from V and 4 from J; bases not matched to a gene: 12. Germline V CDR1 and CDR2: SGHTA, FQGNSA. The CDR3 DNA sequence: TGTGCCAGCAGCTTTAGGACAGGGGGTTCGTTTCCGTACGAGCAGTACTTC. This encodes CASSFRTGGSFPYEQYF.

This clone was seen a single time. This chain links TRBV5-1 with TRBJ1-1; no firm D call. This CDR3 comprises 13 residues. Germline lookup yields CDR1 SGHRS and CDR2 YFSETQ. Trimming shortened V by 2 bases and J by 3 bases, and 8 bases separated the two germline ends. CDR3 sequence reads: CASSFGQDTEAFF. CDR3 sequence (DNA): TGCGCCAGCAGCTTTGGGCAGGACACTGAAGCTTTCTTT.

This clone was recorded many times. The chain uses TRBV6-1 and TRBJ2-7; D might be TRBD2 (6 bases). The CDR3 loop spans 16 amino acids. Germline V gene data show CDR1 as MNHNS and CDR2 as SASEGT. Trimming took 1 base from V and 1 from J, leaving 14 bases between them. CDR3 in amino acids: CASSEDSLAPSYEQYF. CDR3 DNA: TGTGCCAGCAGTGAAGATAGCCTAGCGCCGTCCTACGAGCAGTACTTC.

V usage is TRBV19 and J usage is TRBJ1-2; the D gene is possibly TRBD1 (5 bases). Trimming left V 6 bases short and J 8 bases short, with 13 bases between. This CDR3 is 12 amino acids long. CDR1 is LNHDA and CDR2 is SQIVND in the germline V gene (reference sequence). The CDR3 DNA reads TGTGCCAGTAGAGGGGATCTGCGGGGCTACACCTTC. Translating it yields CASRGDLRGYTF. Full variable domain (outside the CDR3, taken from reference TRBV19 and TRBJ1-2): DGGITQSPKYLFRKEGQNVTLSCEQNLNHDAMYWYRQDPGQGLRLIYYSQIVNDFQKGDIAEGYSVSREKKESFPLTVTSAQKNPTAFYLCASRGDLRGYTFGSGTRLTVV.

The chain carries TRBV2 and TRBJ2-7; 7 positions match TRBD2. After removal of 3 bases from V and 0 bases from J, the junction contained 5 bases not matched to a gene. There are 15 residues in the CDR3. CDR1 is SNHLY and CDR2 is FYNNEI in the germline V gene. CDR3 region: CASSDKSGDSYEQYF. The CDR3 nucleotides read TGTGCCAGCAGTGACAAGAGCGGGGACTCCTACGAGCAGTACTTC.

DNA for the CDR3: TGCGCCAGCAGCGACACAGGGGCGGCTAATGAAAAACTGTTTTTT. The encoded protein is CASSDTGAANEKLFF. V and J are TRBV5-1 and TRBJ1-4; TRBD1 matches 7 bases. V dropped 4 bases and J dropped 3; count of bases not matched to a gene: 6. Germline CDR1 and CDR2: SGHRS and YFSETQ. The CDR3 has 15 amino acids.

This clone came up once. The V gene is TRBV30, the J gene TRBJ1-2; weak D call: TRBD1 (5 bases). V was shortened by 0 bases and J by 7 bases, with 12 bases between the two germline ends. This CDR3 is built from 13 residues. Per the germline V gene, CDR1 is GTSNPN and CDR2 is SVGIG (reference sequence). In DNA, the CDR3 is TGTGCCTGGAGTGTACGAAGGGGCGGTGGCTACACCTTC. This encodes CAWSVRRGGGYTF.

The V gene is TRBV5-6, the J gene TRBJ1-4; the match to TRBD1 covers 7 bases. Per germline, CDR1 SGHDT and CDR2 YYEEEE. After removal of 4 bases from V and 7 bases from J, the junction contained 7 bases not matched to a gene. The CDR3 totals 14 residues. Here the CDR3 reads CASSLQGGSEKLFF. CDR3 coding DNA: TGTGCCAGCAGCCTCCAGGGGGGAAGTGAAAAACTGTTTTTT.

V usage is TRBV6-2 or TRBV6-3 and J usage is TRBJ1-2; possibly TRBD1 for D (6 bases). The CDR3 has 14 residues. Trimming removed 2 bases at V and 8 bases at J, with 15 bases between. The germline V gene encodes CDR1 MNHEY and CDR2 SVGEGT. The CDR3, as DNA: TGTGCCAGCAGTTACCCGGCAGGGGCGCAAGGCTACACCTTC. Translation: CASSYPAGAQGYTF.

The chain employs TRBV2 and TRBJ2-2; 7 bases line up with TRBD2. The CDR3 totals 15 residues. CDR1 SNHLY and CDR2 FYNNEI come from the germline V gene. V dropped 5 bases and J dropped 0; count of bases not matched to a gene: 3. DNA of the CDR3: TGTGCCAGCAGTCTAGCGGAGGCGAACACCGGGGAGCTGTTTTTT. Its protein is CASSLAEANTGELFF.

The V and J genes are TRBV6-1 and TRBJ1-5; D gene uncertain. Germline V CDR1 and CDR2: MNHNS, SASEGT. Trimming removed 4 bases from V and 1 base from J, with 11 bases in between. This CDR3 spans 15 amino acids. CDR3: CASSGKQLSNQPQHF. The CDR3 DNA follows: TGTGCCAGCAGTGGGAAACAGCTCAGCAATCAGCCCCAGCATTTT.

This clone has only one observation. Sequence at one end of the junction differs from germline and may be a read error. The gene calls are TRBV23-1 and TRBJ1-2; D not resolved. TRBV23-1 belongs to the ORF category, with a function that is uncertain. This CDR3 spans 8 amino acids. The CDR3, as DNA: TGCGCCAGCAGCCCGGGTCTTTTC. The encoded protein is CASSPGLF.

V usage is TRBV3-1 (or the pseudogene TRBV3-2) and J usage is TRBJ2-7; 7 nucleotides match TRBD1. Trimming took 3 bases from V and 2 from J; bases not matched to a gene: 10. Germline V gene sequence: CDR1 LGHDT, CDR2 YNNKEL (reference sequence). The CDR3 runs to 16 residues. The CDR3 DNA is TGTGCCAGCAGCCATGCGACAGGGATGGGACCCTACGAGCAGTACTTC. This gives the protein CASSHATGMGPYEQYF.

The chain has TRBV7-2 and TRBJ2-7; D uncertain. Trimming stripped 8 bases from V and 9 bases from J, with 20 bases between. Per germline, CDR1 SGHTA and CDR2 FQGNSA. The CDR3 has 13 amino acids. The CDR3 DNA reads TGTGCCAGCGGCGCAGCTAGAAGTACGTCGCAGTACTTC. It encodes CASGAARSTSQYF.

This rearrangement joins TRBV15 to TRBJ2-2; 7 bases align to TRBD2. The CDR3 has 14 amino acids. V lost 3 bases and J lost 3; bases outside the gene matches: 1. Germline V gene sequence: CDR1 LNHNV, CDR2 YYDKDF (reference sequence). This CDR3 reads CATSRLADTGELFF. CDR3 nucleotides: TGTGCCACCAGCAGGCTAGCGGACACCGGGGAGCTGTTTTTT.

V usage is TRBV10-3 and J usage is TRBJ1-2; 8 nucleotides match TRBD1. The trim removed 7 bases at V and 2 bases at J, leaving 6 bases unmatched. The CDR3 is made up of 14 amino acids. Germline assignment: CDR1 ENHRY and CDR2 SYGVKD. CDR3 DNA sequence: TGTGCCATCACCCCGGGACAGGCGAACTATGGCTACACCTTC. This translates into CAITPGQANYGYTF.

V is TRBV2 and J is TRBJ1-1; tentative D call: TRBD1 (5 bases). The germline V and J ends were trimmed by 8 bases and 2 bases, with 12 bases remaining between them. Germline CDR1 is SNHLY and CDR2 is FYNNEI. The CDR3 contains 13 residues. The CDR3: CASPRDLNTEAFF. CDR3 nucleotide sequence: TGTGCCAGCCCCAGGGATTTAAACACTGAAGCTTTCTTT.